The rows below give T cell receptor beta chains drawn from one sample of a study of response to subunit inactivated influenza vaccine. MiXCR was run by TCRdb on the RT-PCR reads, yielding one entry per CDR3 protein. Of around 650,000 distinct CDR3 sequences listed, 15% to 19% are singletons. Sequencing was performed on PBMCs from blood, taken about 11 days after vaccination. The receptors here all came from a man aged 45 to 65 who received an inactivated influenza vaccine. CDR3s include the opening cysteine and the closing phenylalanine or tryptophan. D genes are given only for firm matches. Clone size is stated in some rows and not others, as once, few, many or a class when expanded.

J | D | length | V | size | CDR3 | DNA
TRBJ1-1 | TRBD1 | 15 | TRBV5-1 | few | CASSLDGQGAGEAFF | TGCGCCAGCAGCTTGGACGGACAGGGGGCCGGTGAAGCTTTCTTT
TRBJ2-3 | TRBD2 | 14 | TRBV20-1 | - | CSAKVAGAQDTQYF | TGCAGTGCTAAGGTAGCGGGAGCACAAGATACGCAGTATTTT
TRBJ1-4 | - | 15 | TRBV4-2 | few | CASSHAGATNEKLFF | TGTGCCAGCAGCCATGCCGGGGCAACTAATGAAAAACTGTTTTTT
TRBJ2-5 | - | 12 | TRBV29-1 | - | CSVEAGQETQYF | TGCAGCGTTGAAGCGGGACAAGAGACCCAGTACTTC
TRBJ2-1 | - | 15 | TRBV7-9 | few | CASSPSVRGYNEQFF | TGTGCCAGCAGCCCTAGCGTGAGGGGGTACAATGAGCAGTTCTTC
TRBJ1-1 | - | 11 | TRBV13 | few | CASSLGEVAFF | TGTGCCAGCAGCTTAGGAGAGGTGGCTTTCTTT
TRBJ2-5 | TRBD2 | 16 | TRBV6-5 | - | CASSYPSSGGQETQYF | TGTGCCAGCAGTTACCCGTCTAGCGGGGGGCAAGAGACCCAGTACTTC
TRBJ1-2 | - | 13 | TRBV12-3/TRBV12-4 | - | CASSLGGFDGYTF | TGTGCCAGCAGCCTAGGGGGATTTGATGGCTACACCTTC
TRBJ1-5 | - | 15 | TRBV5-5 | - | CASSLYQGGNQPQHF | TGTGCCAGCAGCTTGTACCAGGGCGGCAATCAGCCCCAGCATTTT
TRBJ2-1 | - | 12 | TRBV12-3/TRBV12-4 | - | CASRGIGNEQFF | TGTGCCAGCAGGGGAATTGGCAATGAGCAGTTCTTC
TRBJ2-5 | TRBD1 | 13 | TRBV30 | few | CACSTGVLETQYF | TGTGCCTGTAGTACAGGGGTTTTGGAGACCCAGTACTTC
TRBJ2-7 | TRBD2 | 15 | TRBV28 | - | CASSFKREDRHEQYF | TGTGCCAGCAGTTTCAAGCGGGAGGATAGGCACGAGCAGTACTTC
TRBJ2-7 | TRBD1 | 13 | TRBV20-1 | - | CSAFTGQVYEQYF | TGCAGTGCATTCACCGGACAGGTATACGAGCAGTACTTC
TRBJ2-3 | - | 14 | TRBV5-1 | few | CASSGTASTDTQYF | TGCGCCAGCAGCGGAACAGCTAGCACAGATACGCAGTATTTT
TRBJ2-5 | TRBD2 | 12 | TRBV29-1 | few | CSVTLAGETQYF | TGCAGCGTAACACTAGCGGGGGAGACCCAGTACTTC
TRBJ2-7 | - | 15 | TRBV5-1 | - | CASSLTGDGAYEQYF | TGCGCCAGCAGCTTGACCGGGGACGGAGCCTACGAGCAGTACTTC